These 29 T cell receptor beta chains originate from one sample sequenced in a study of cytomegalovirus exposure and HLA in healthy donors. The PCR used 60 Vbeta and 13 Jbeta primers. TCRdb's table, derived via immunoSEQ multiplex PCR, lists solely in-frame clones and lacks some. The sample comprises 90,000 to 120,000 clones, roughly three quarters of which are singletons, and around 3.8% rests with the top ten. Sequencing was done on a sample of PBMCs. The receptors derive from a woman aged 45 to 65 in good health and CMV-seropositive.

The chain combines TRBV5-1 with TRBJ1-1, with 7 positions matching TRBD1. The CDR3 has 14 residues. Unmatched junction bases numbered 9, after V lost 4 bases and J lost 6 bases. Per the germline V gene, CDR1 is SGHRS and CDR2 is YFSETQ. In DNA form, the CDR3 reads TGCGCCAGCAGCGTAGGACAGGTTGGCTCTGAAGCTTTCTTT. Translating it yields CASSVGQVGSEAFF.

The chain couples TRBV30 to TRBJ2-2, with 7 positions matching TRBD2. The ends lost 3 bases at V and 6 bases at J; junction bases unmatched: 16. CDR3 length: 17 residues. Looked up from germline, CDR1 is GTSNPN and CDR2 is SVGIG (reference sequence). CDR3 DNA: TGTGCCTGGAGGAGGGAATGGAGCGGGGTGGGGTCCGGGGAGCTGTTTTTT. This translates into CAWRREWSGVGSGELFF. Filled out from reference TRBV30 and TRBJ2-2, the complete variable domain reads SQTIHQWPATLVQPVGSPLSLECTVEGTSNPNLYWYRQAAGRGLQLLFYSVGIGQISSEVPQNLSASRPQDRQFILSSKKLLLSDSGFYLCAWRREWSGVGSGELFFGEGSRLTVL.

This sequence joins TRBV5-1 and TRBJ1-1, with 8 nucleotides matching TRBD1. V lost 3 bases, J lost 8 bases, and 6 bases stayed unmatched. CDR3 length equals 13 residues. Germline CDR1 and CDR2: SGHRS and YFSETQ. CDR3 coding DNA: TGCGCCAGCAGCTCGACAGGGGAAGGGGAAGCTTTCTTT. Encoded protein: CASSSTGEGEAFF.

About this clone itself: One end of the junction is discordant with germline, which a read error may explain. The chain is built from TRBV9 and TRBJ2-7; no firm D call. There are 13 residues in the CDR3. Germline CDR1 SGDLS, CDR2 YYNGEE. This CDR3 is CAGSVTDANEQYF. In DNA, the CDR3 is TGTGCCGGCAGCGTCACAGACGCAAACGAGCAGTACTTC.

The chain combines TRBV30 with TRBJ2-1; 9 bases are a match to TRBD1. With 4 bases clipped from V and 7 bases from J, the junction kept 8 bases outside the gene matches. The CDR3 is 14 amino acids. Germline CDR1 and CDR2: GTSNPN and SVGIG (reference sequence). This chain's CDR3 is CAWIPGQGSNEQFF. As DNA, the CDR3 is TGTGCCTGGATTCCGGGACAGGGTTCTAATGAGCAGTTCTTC.

This chain connects TRBV27 to TRBJ1-5; D remains unclear. The CDR3 consists of 14 residues. The germline CDR1 and CDR2 sequences are MNHEY and SMNVEV (reference sequence). V was cut by 5 bases and J by 4 bases, with 12 bases left in between. The CDR3 spells CASSPLSPNQPQHF. The CDR3 DNA is TGTGCCAGCAGTCCACTGAGTCCAAATCAGCCCCAGCATTTT.

The V and J genes are TRBV11-2 and TRBJ2-7; D is unclear. From germline, CDR1 is SGHAT and CDR2 FQNNGV. The CDR3 is made up of 16 amino acids. Trimming removed 1 base from V and 1 base from J, with 14 bases in between. CDR3 sequence: CASSLAAMTYSYEQYF. The CDR3, as DNA: TGTGCCAGCAGCTTAGCCGCTATGACTTATTCCTACGAGCAGTACTTC. The complete variable domain, with remaining parts taken from reference TRBV11-2 and TRBJ2-7, reads EAGVAQSPRYKIIEKRQSVAFWCNPISGHATLYWYQQILGQGPKLLIQFQNNGVVDDSQLPKDRFSAERLKGVDSTLKIQPAKLEDSAVYLCASSLAAMTYSYEQYFGPGTRLTVT.

This clone was counted a single time. This chain links TRBV2 with TRBJ1-1, with 10 bases matching TRBD1. The CDR3 has 16 residues. V gave up 6 bases and J gave up 4 bases; unmatched junction bases: 11. Germline V lookup: CDR1 SNHLY, CDR2 FYNNEI. CDR3 loop: CASRPTLRDRGTEAFF. The CDR3 bases are TGTGCCAGCAGGCCTACTCTCCGGGACAGGGGCACTGAAGCTTTCTTT.

CDR3 protein: CASSFQGVDTGELFF. In nucleotides, the CDR3 is TGTGCCAGCAGCTTTCAGGGGGTGGACACCGGGGAGCTGTTTTTT. The rearrangement joins TRBV5-6 to TRBJ2-2; 7 bases line up with TRBD1. The CDR3 runs 15 residues. Germline V CDR1 and CDR2: SGHDT, YYEEEE. V was pared by 2 bases and J by 3 bases, with 4 bases of the junction left unmatched.

For this clone: At one boundary the junction diverges from the germline segment, which might be a read error. The genes are TRBV7-9 and TRBJ1-1, with D tentatively TRBD1 (5 bases). CDR1 and CDR2 (germline): SEHNR, FQNEAQ (reference sequence). The CDR3 runs to 15 residues. As DNA, the CDR3 is TGTTCCAGCAGCTCCCACAGGCGACACTCATTTGAAGCTTTCTTT. Its translation is CSSSSHRRHSFEAFF.

This sequence joins TRBV10-3 and TRBJ2-7; 7 bases fit TRBD2. The CDR3 totals 13 residues. After removal of 8 bases from V and 3 bases from J, the junction contained 7 bases not matched to a gene. Germline-derived CDR1 and CDR2 are ENHRY and SYGVKD. In DNA, the CDR3 is TGTGCCATCGGGGGGGAGAGTGGCTACGAGCAGTACTTC. Translating it yields CAIGGESGYEQYF.

Comments on this clone: One junction end disagrees with the germline gene, perhaps due to a read error. Additional DNA sequences in this sample encode the identical CDR3. The J gene is TRBJ1-1, the V gene TRBV10-1; 8 bases match TRBD1. The length of the CDR3 is 15 residues. Germline-derived CDR1 and CDR2 are WNHNN and SYGVQD (reference sequence). CDR3 nucleotide sequence: TGCGCCAGCAGCGACCCCGACAGGGGAGACACTGAGGCTTTCTTT. Amino acid sequence: CASSDPDRGDTEAFF.

This rearrangement joins TRBV4-1 to TRBJ2-3; 14 bases line up with TRBD2. This CDR3 has 18 residues. Trimming took 8 bases from V and 2 from J; bases not matched to a gene: 12. Germline V gene data show CDR1 as MGHRA and CDR2 as YSYEKL. The CDR3 DNA reads TGCGCCAGCGCACCGGGACTAGCGGGAGTTGCGTACACAGATACGCAGTATTTT. It encodes CASAPGLAGVAYTDTQYF.

Notes on this clone: One end of the junction varies from germline; a read error may be responsible. The chain couples TRBV7-7 to TRBJ2-1, with D hard to call. The CDR3 has 13 residues. Germline loops: CDR1 SSHAT, CDR2 FNYEAQ (reference sequence). CDR3 protein: CASSLERGNEQFF. CDR3 sequence (DNA): TGTGCTAGCAGCCTCGAAAGAGGCAATGAGCAGTTCTTC.

The chain links TRBV5-1 to TRBJ2-7; TRBD1 matches 8 bases. J lost 3 bases, V lost 3 bases, and 8 bases had no gene match. CDR1 is SGHRS and CDR2 is YFSETQ in the germline V gene. This CDR3 has 15 amino acids. Here the CDR3 reads CASSSLRTGIYEQYF. In DNA form, the CDR3 reads TGCGCCAGCAGCTCTCTCCGGACAGGGATCTACGAGCAGTACTTC.

V usage is TRBV5-4 and J usage is TRBJ2-1, with 11 bases lining up with TRBD2. Per germline, CDR1 SGHNT and CDR2 YYREEE (reference sequence). There are 15 residues in the CDR3. The trim removed 5 bases at V and 8 bases at J, leaving 9 bases unmatched. The CDR3 here is CASRGYSGGAYEQFF. CDR3 DNA: TGTGCCAGCAGGGGTTATAGCGGGGGGGCGTATGAGCAGTTCTTC.

The chain carries TRBV7-9 and TRBJ2-5, with D uncertain. From germline, CDR1 is SEHNR and CDR2 FQNEAQ (reference sequence). Trimming stripped 3 bases from V and 1 base from J, with 9 bases between. This CDR3 has 14 residues. CDR3 protein: CASSFPQVQETQYF. CDR3 nucleotides: TGTGCCAGCAGCTTTCCCCAGGTCCAAGAGACCCAGTACTTC.

The chain has TRBV6-1 and TRBJ1-2, with 9 bases identical to TRBD1. J gave up 4 bases and V 7 bases, and 7 bases lay outside the gene matches. This CDR3 has 14 residues. Germline V CDR1 and CDR2: MNHNS, SASEGT. The CDR3 is CASISDRGGYGYTF. CDR3 bases: TGTGCCAGCATCTCGGACAGGGGTGGCTATGGCTACACCTTC.

The genes are TRBV13 and TRBJ2-1, with 10 positions matching TRBD2. The CDR3 is 17 amino acids. Trimming removed 1 base from V and 6 bases from J; junction bases left unmatched: 9. The V gene's germline CDR1 is PRHDT and CDR2 FYEKMQ (reference sequence). The CDR3 protein is CASSLASGRGGGNEQFF. Written as DNA, the CDR3 is TGTGCCAGCAGCTTAGCGAGCGGGAGGGGTGGGGGCAATGAGCAGTTCTTC.

To note about this clone: The junction departs from the called germline gene at one end, perhaps through a read error. This chain links TRBV7-9 with TRBJ2-7; D might be TRBD1 (6 bases). The CDR3 contains 18 residues. Germline loops: CDR1 SEHNR, CDR2 FQNEAQ (reference sequence). The CDR3 DNA follows: TGTTCCAGCAGCGACCTTACAAGTCATCGTCGCAGGGGACGGGAGCAGTACTTC. Its protein is CSSSDLTSHRRRGREQYF.

The chain links TRBV14 to TRBJ1-3, with 9 bases aligning to TRBD1. Trimming took 0 bases from V and 7 from J; bases not matched to a gene: 7. This CDR3 region has 16 residues. CDR1 SGHDN and CDR2 FVKESK come from the germline V gene. This CDR3 is CASSQDLGQGTNTIYF. CDR3 in DNA: TGTGCCAGCAGCCAAGATCTGGGACAGGGAACGAACACCATATATTTT. The variable domain in full, with the rest retrieved from reference TRBV14 and TRBJ1-3, is EAGVTQFPSHSVIEKGQTVTLRCDPISGHDNLYWYRRVMGKEIKFLLHFVKESKQDESGMPNNRFLAERTGGTYSTLKVQPAELEDSGVYFCASSQDLGQGTNTIYFGEGSWLTVV.

This chain links TRBV13 with TRBJ2-5; possible D gene TRBD1, 5 bases. Trimming removed 8 bases at V and 5 bases at J, with 12 bases between. The CDR3 runs 12 residues. CDR1 and CDR2 (germline): PRHDT, FYEKMQ (reference sequence). For the CDR3, the DNA is TGTGCCAGCGGGGCTCTGGGGGAGACCCAGTACTTC. Its protein product is CASGALGETQYF.

This clone was observed a few times. This CDR3 reads CASGSGVDTEAFF. As DNA, the CDR3 is TGTGCCAGCGGATCAGGGGTTGACACTGAAGCTTTCTTT. The gene calls are TRBV6-5 and TRBJ1-1, with D tentatively TRBD1 (6 bases). This CDR3 region has 13 residues. Germline V CDR1 and CDR2: MNHEY, SVGAGI. V shed 8 bases and J shed 3 bases, with 13 bases lying between them.

The chain joins TRBV11-2 to TRBJ2-2, with a tentative D call TRBD1 (6 bases). Germline V lookup: CDR1 SGHAT, CDR2 FQNNGV. CDR3 length equals 14 residues. The V gene lost 1 base and the J gene lost 5 bases, with 8 bases spanning the gap. CDR3 sequence (DNA): TGTGCCAGCAGCTTAGGAGGGGGAACCGGGGAGCTGTTTTTT. Protein: CASSLGGGTGELFF.

In this sample, this clone turned up a few times. This chain joins TRBV5-6 and TRBJ1-4; 7 bases match TRBD1. CDR1 and CDR2 from the germline V gene are SGHDT and YYEEEE. The CDR3 sequence is 16 residues long. J gave up 10 bases and V 0 bases, and 12 bases lay outside the gene matches. CDR3 coding DNA: TGTGCCAGCAGCTTGGAGGGACAGTATAATTATGGAAAACTGTTTTTT. This sequence encodes CASSLEGQYNYGKLFF.

This clone has more than one count but fewer than ten. The J gene is TRBJ2-1, the V gene TRBV2; D perhaps matches TRBD2 (6 bases). V was clipped by 6 bases and J by 0 bases, with 12 bases between them. The CDR3 is made up of 15 amino acids. Germline V CDR1 and CDR2: SNHLY, FYNNEI. The CDR3: CASSSGLYSYNEQFF. The DNA for the CDR3 is TGTGCCAGCAGCTCGGGACTCTACTCCTACAATGAGCAGTTCTTC.

The rearrangement links TRBV2 to TRBJ1-2; no definite D call. CDR3 length: 12 residues. V lost 4 bases and J 6 bases, leaving 9 bases between the germline ends. Germline values: CDR1 SNHLY, CDR2 FYNNEI. Here the CDR3 reads CASSGLSDGYTF. CDR3 in DNA: TGTGCCAGCAGTGGACTTTCGGATGGCTACACCTTC.

This chain links TRBV9 with TRBJ2-7; a weak D match, TRBD2 (6 bases). V shed 0 bases and J shed 7 bases, with 17 bases lying between them. CDR1 is SGDLS and CDR2 is YYNGEE in the germline V gene. The CDR3 is made up of 15 amino acids. In DNA, the CDR3 is TGTGCCAGCAGCGTAGACGCGGGGTCCGGTTTAGAGCAGTACTTC. Amino acids: CASSVDAGSGLEQYF. Combining the CDR3 with reference TRBV9 and TRBJ2-7 gives the whole variable domain DSGVTQTPKHLITATGQRVTLRCSPRSGDLSVYWYQQSLDQGLQFLIQYYNGEERAKGNILERFSAQQFPDLHSELNLSSLELGDSALYFCASSVDAGSGLEQYFGPGTRLTVT.

This chain links TRBV11-3 with TRBJ2-1; D gene uncertain. CDR1 SGHNT and CDR2 YENEEA come from the germline V gene. CDR3 length equals 15 residues. The V end was cut by 0 bases, the J end by 2 bases, with 8 bases between. CDR3 DNA: TGTGCCAGCAGCTTAGATGGCGGTACCTACAATGAGCAGTTCTTC. It specifies CASSLDGGTYNEQFF.